Presented here are 28 T cell receptor beta chains from one specimen sequenced in a study of blood T cells in healthy people across ages. Primed by a sample-barcoded 5' primer and a J-beta primer mix, a second PCR proceeded for about 7 to 12 cycles. A single record per CDR3 protein comes from TCRdb applying MiXCR to the 5' RACE reads. The sample includes fewer than 1,000,000 distinct CDR3 sequences, under 55% of them seen just once. Sequencing input: blood. These receptors were taken from a man aged 55 to 70 in good health.

This clonotype has a single count. V usage is TRBV7-9 and J usage is TRBJ1-1; tentatively, D is TRBD1 (5 bases). In germline, CDR1 is SEHNR, CDR2 FQNEAQ (reference sequence). The CDR3 spans 16 residues. V dropped 5 bases and J dropped 1 base, with 17 bases sitting between them. CDR3 bases: TGTGCCAGCAGCCCCGGGGGTGTGGGCGCGAACACTGAAGCTTTCTTT. Amino acids: CASSPGGVGANTEAFF.

This clonotype has a handful of counts. This chain connects TRBV30 to TRBJ2-5; no clear D gene. The DNA matches TRBJ2-7 better at its end, which makes the J call doubtful. Germline loops: CDR1 GTSNPN, CDR2 SVGIG (reference sequence). CDR3 length: 15 residues. The CDR3 sequence: CAWSIGSLGLIEQYF. The CDR3 DNA reads as TGTGCCTGGAGTATTGGTTCATTGGGTCTAATCGAGCAGTACTTC.

V usage is TRBV4-3 and J usage is TRBJ2-3; D call uncertain. V was trimmed by 0 bases and J by 8 bases, leaving 15 bases between them. This CDR3 spans 15 amino acids. Germline values: CDR1 LGHNA, CDR2 YSLEER. CDR3: CASSQDRIRPGTQYF. The CDR3 DNA sequence: TGCGCCAGCAGCCAAGATCGGATACGTCCGGGTACGCAGTATTTT.

This chain joins TRBV12-3 or TRBV12-4 and TRBJ2-3; D possibly corresponds to TRBD2 (6 bases). Trimming cost V 6 bases and J 0 bases, with 16 bases left between them. There are 16 residues in the CDR3. The CDR3 DNA reads TGTGCCAGCAGCCCCGCCGCGGGGCCAAGCACAGATACGCAGTATTTT. The encoded protein is CASSPAAGPSTDTQYF.

In this sample, this clonotype turned up a few times. The V gene is TRBV20-1, the J gene TRBJ2-1, with TRBD2 as a possible D gene (5 bases). In germline, CDR1 is DFQATT, CDR2 SNEGSKA (reference sequence). V was clipped by 3 bases and J by 4 bases, with 10 bases between them. There are 13 residues in the CDR3. The DNA for the CDR3 is TGCAGTGCTAGGGACTTACGGTACAATGAGCAGTTCTTC. Translating gives CSARDLRYNEQFF.

The CDR3 region is CSARSPGGETQYF. The CDR3 DNA is TGCAGTGCTAGATCCCCGGGCGGGGAGACCCAGTACTTC. The rearrangement links TRBV20-1 to TRBJ2-5; a possible D gene is TRBD2 (5 bases). The CDR3 loop spans 13 amino acids. Germline V lookup: CDR1 DFQATT, CDR2 SNEGSKA (reference sequence). V shed 2 bases and J shed 5 bases, with 12 bases lying between them.

This clonotype was detected only a few times. The chain uses TRBV11-2 and TRBJ2-3; TRBD1 agrees at 11 bases. Per germline, CDR1 SGHAT and CDR2 FQNNGV. J lost 2 bases, V lost 0 bases, and 1 base had no gene match. CDR3 length: 16 residues. The CDR3: CASSLDGQGATDTQYF. The CDR3 nucleotides read TGTGCCAGCAGCTTAGATGGACAGGGGGCCACAGATACGCAGTATTTT.

Ten or more counts support this clonotype. The V and J genes are TRBV13 and TRBJ2-7, with D unresolved. The germline gives CDR1 PRHDT, CDR2 FYEKMQ (reference sequence). V lost 0 bases and J 5 bases, leaving 14 bases between the germline ends. This CDR3 has 15 residues. The CDR3 spells CASSLGGAKRDEQYF. Here the CDR3 DNA reads TGTGCCAGCAGCTTAGGGGGCGCAAAAAGGGACGAGCAGTACTTC.

The chain is built from TRBV3-1 and TRBJ2-1; D possibly corresponds to TRBD2 (6 bases). The CDR3 length is 16 residues. Germline assignment: CDR1 LGHDT and CDR2 YNNKEL (reference sequence). V lost 0 bases to trimming and J lost 3 bases, with 12 bases between them. This CDR3 reads CASSQDSGLHYNEQFF. The CDR3 DNA reads as TGTGCCAGCAGCCAAGATTCCGGACTACACTACAATGAGCAGTTCTTC.

The sample holds a few counts of this clonotype. The chain uses TRBV12-3 or TRBV12-4 and TRBJ2-5, with a weak D call TRBD2 (5 bases). V shed 3 bases and J shed 5 bases, with 13 bases lying between them. The CDR3 has 14 amino acids. The CDR3 loop reads CASSFGQVAETQYF. The CDR3 nucleotides read TGTGCCAGCAGTTTTGGGCAGGTAGCGGAGACCCAGTACTTC.

The chain carries TRBV30 and TRBJ2-5, with D hard to call. In germline, CDR1 is GTSNPN, CDR2 SVGIG (reference sequence). The CDR3 extends over 11 amino acids. Trimming cost V 2 bases and J 5 bases, with 6 bases left between them. Written as DNA, the CDR3 is TGTGCCTGGAGTTACCCGGAGACCCAGTACTTC. Translation gives CAWSYPETQYF.

In the case of this clonotype: One base away lies a much larger clone, so this may be a sequencing read error. This chain links TRBV4-3 with TRBJ2-7; D is uncertain. Germline lookup yields CDR1 LGHNA and CDR2 YSLEER. This CDR3 contains 14 residues. The CDR3 sequence: CTSSQELKAGEQYF. CDR3 DNA sequence: TGCACCAGCAGCCAAGAACTAAAGGCTGGCGAGCAGTACTTC.

J is TRBJ2-2 and V is TRBV9, with 11 bases that match TRBD2. Trimming at V came to 2 bases and at J to 4 bases, leaving 1 base not matched to a gene. Germline V CDR1 and CDR2: SGDLS, YYNGEE. CDR3 length: 15 amino acids. The CDR3 protein is CASSVSGGATGELFF. For the CDR3, the DNA is TGTGCCAGCAGCGTTAGCGGGGGGGCCACCGGGGAGCTGTTTTTT. The entire variable domain, with the rest obtained from reference TRBV9 and TRBJ2-2, is as follows: DSGVTQTPKHLITATGQRVTLRCSPRSGDLSVYWYQQSLDQGLQFLIQYYNGEERAKGNILERFSAQQFPDLHSELNLSSLELGDSALYFCASSVSGGATGELFFGEGSRLTVL.

This clonotype was detected once. This may come from a read error, since a much larger clone is one base off. CDR3 amino acids: CASSLVGNELYF. CDR3 bases: TGCGCCAGCAGCTTGGTAGGGAACGAGCTGTACTTC. The rearrangement joins TRBV5-1 to TRBJ2-7; D not certain. CDR3 length: 12 residues. The germline CDR1 and CDR2 sequences are SGHRS and YFSETQ.

This sequence joins TRBV28 and TRBJ2-7, with TRBD1 matching 9 bases. The CDR3 contains 15 residues. Unmatched junction bases numbered 13, after V lost 8 bases and J lost 5 bases. The germline CDR1 and CDR2 sequences are MDHEN and SYDVKM. CDR3 DNA: TGTGCCAGCCGCACTTCCGGGACAGGGATCAACGAGCAGTACTTC. This encodes CASRTSGTGINEQYF.

This sequence joins TRBV28 and TRBJ1-6; D is perhaps TRBD1 (5 bases). Germline V gene data show CDR1 as MDHEN and CDR2 as SYDVKM. The CDR3 extends over 16 amino acids. The V end was cut by 7 bases, the J end by 7 bases, with 20 bases between. This chain's CDR3 is CASNSPEGTVNSPLHF. In DNA form, the CDR3 reads TGTGCCAGCAATTCCCCCGAAGGGACGGTGAATTCACCCCTCCACTTT.

This clonotype was picked up a small number of times. The J gene is TRBJ1-5, the V gene TRBV29-1, with D uncertain. The germline V and J ends were trimmed by 4 bases and 0 bases, with 7 bases remaining between them. CDR1 and CDR2 from the germline V gene are SQVTM and ANQGSEA. The CDR3 is made up of 13 amino acids. CDR3 sequence: CSVGERSNQPQHF. In DNA, the CDR3 is TGCAGCGTTGGGGAGCGTAGCAATCAGCCCCAGCATTTT.

This chain uses TRBV12-3 or TRBV12-4 with TRBJ2-5; 13 bases map to TRBD2. The V gene end was trimmed by 6 bases and the J gene end by 5 bases; junction bases not matched to a gene: 15. CDR3 length equals 18 residues. The CDR3 is CASSTSGGGLFGSETQYF. Here the CDR3 DNA reads TGTGCCAGCAGCACTAGCGGGGGGGGTCTTTTTGGTTCGGAGACCCAGTACTTC.

This clonotype was counted between two and nine times. V is TRBV6-5 and J is TRBJ2-5; 7 nucleotides agree with TRBD2. This CDR3 is built from 15 residues. J was trimmed by 4 bases and V by 3 bases; bases with no gene match: 8. CDR1 and CDR2 from the germline V gene are MNHEY and SVGAGI. CDR3 sequence (DNA): TGTGCCAGCAGTTATTTCGCGGGGGTAGGAGAGACCCAGTACTTC. This translates into CASSYFAGVGETQYF.

The rearrangement uses TRBV12-3 or TRBV12-4 and TRBJ2-3; 10 positions match TRBD1. The CDR3 is made up of 15 amino acids. V was clipped by 5 bases and J by 2 bases; unmatched bases: 4. The CDR3 bases are TGTGCCAGCAGTCTGGACAGGGGGTTCACAGATACGCAGTATTTT. Translation: CASSLDRGFTDTQYF.

The chain carries TRBV11-2 and TRBJ2-5; 10 bases are a match to TRBD1. J gave up 5 bases and V 4 bases, and 7 bases lay outside the gene matches. This CDR3 is 15 amino acids long. Germline lookup yields CDR1 SGHAT and CDR2 FQNNGV. The CDR3 loop is CASSCLGQGGETQYF. CDR3 nucleotide sequence: TGTGCCAGCAGCTGCCTCGGACAGGGGGGCGAGACCCAGTACTTC.

The chain combines TRBV6-5 with TRBJ2-3, with 15 nucleotides matching TRBD2. V lost 2 bases to trimming and J lost 6 bases; unmatched junction nucleotides: 3. CDR1 is MNHEY, CDR2 SVGAGI, per germline. CDR3 size: 16 residues. DNA of the CDR3: TGTGCCAGCAGTTACGGGACTAGCGGGGGGAAGGATACGCAGTATTTT. This translates into CASSYGTSGGKDTQYF.

The chain uses TRBV2 and TRBJ1-2, with D perhaps matching TRBD1 (6 bases). The CDR3 has 14 residues. The germline CDR1 and CDR2 sequences are SNHLY and FYNNEI. Trimming stripped 4 bases from V and 9 bases from J, with 18 bases between. This CDR3 reads CASSAYGPRGSYTF. CDR3 in DNA: TGTGCCAGCAGTGCCTATGGGCCCAGGGGTAGCTACACCTTC.

The chain recombines TRBV4-2 with TRBJ2-7; 7 bases agree with TRBD1. V trimming: 3 bases; J trimming: 1 base; junction bases outside the gene matches: 6. Germline V gene lookup returns CDR1 LGHNA and CDR2 YNFKEQ. The CDR3 is 15 residues long. CDR3 sequence reads: CASSQDDRASYEQYF. As DNA, the CDR3 is TGTGCCAGCAGCCAGGACGACAGGGCTTCCTACGAGCAGTACTTC.

V gene TRBV27 combines with J gene TRBJ1-5; no clear D gene. With 0 bases removed from V and 4 bases from J, the gap between germline ends came to 13 bases. Germline CDR1 MNHEY, CDR2 SMNVEV (reference sequence). There are 16 residues in the CDR3. The CDR3 DNA follows: TGTGCCAGCAGTTTATCTGCCGTTTCTACAAATCAGCCCCAGCATTTT. It encodes CASSLSAVSTNQPQHF.

This clonotype has just a few counts. CDR3 sequence: CASSSTGGADNEQFF. The CDR3 nucleotides are TGTGCCAGCAGCTCGACAGGGGGGGCTGACAATGAGCAGTTCTTC. The V call is TRBV7-9, the J call TRBJ2-1, with 9 nucleotides matching TRBD1. V trimming: 4 bases; J trimming: 5 bases; junction bases outside the gene matches: 6. Germline CDR1 SEHNR, CDR2 FQNEAQ (reference sequence). The CDR3 totals 15 residues.

The V and J genes are TRBV2 and TRBJ2-7; weak D call: TRBD2 (5 bases). The ends were cut back, 2 bases at V and 6 bases at J, with 17 bases in the middle. The CDR3 length is 15 residues. The germline gives CDR1 SNHLY, CDR2 FYNNEI. CDR3 region: CASSETGVNQAEQYF. CDR3 coding DNA: TGTGCCAGCAGTGAAACCGGGGTTAACCAAGCCGAGCAGTACTTC.

The chain joins TRBV11-2 to TRBJ1-2, with 8 bases lining up with TRBD1. Per the germline V gene, CDR1 is SGHAT and CDR2 is FQNNGV. Trimming cost V 5 bases and J 4 bases; bases outside gene matches: 9. This CDR3 is 15 amino acids long. For the CDR3, the DNA is TGTGCCAGCAGCCTAGGACAGGGATCCTTCTATGGCTACACCTTC. Its translation is CASSLGQGSFYGYTF.